These T cell receptor beta chains were read from a single sample in a study of regulatory dendritic cells for organ transplantation. TCRdb's table, derived via immunoSEQ multiplex PCR, lists solely in-frame clones and lacks some. The sample shows about 29,000 clones, roughly four fifths of them seen only once. The source material was naive CD4+ T cells from blood. The origin of the receptors is a human donor in good health. Each CDR3 is given with its conserved first and last residue. D genes are given only for firm matches. Clone size, where shown, is once, few, many, or a class for clones that have expanded.

len	d_gene	v_gene	j_gene	abundance	CDR3aa	CDR3nt
14	TRBD1	TRBV6-5	TRBJ2-5	-	CASSPLTGEETQYF	TGTGCCAGCAGCCCTCTGACAGGGGAAGAGACCCAGTACTTC
12	-	TRBV5-1	TRBJ2-3	-	CASSPRADTQYF	TGCGCCAGCAGCCCCCGCGCAGATACGCAGTATTTT
18	TRBD2	TRBV2	TRBJ2-3	-	CASSEALLAGKNTDTQYF	TGTGCCAGCAGTGAAGCACTACTAGCGGGGAAGAACACAGATACGCAGTATTTT
14	-	TRBV19	TRBJ1-4	-	CASSIRGSNEKLFF	TGTGCCAGTAGTATTAGAGGTTCTAATGAAAAACTGTTTTTT
15	TRBD1	TRBV7-6	TRBJ2-7	-	CASSLTGTGANEQYF	TGTGCCAGCAGCTTGACCGGGACAGGGGCCAACGAGCAGTACTTC
14	-	TRBV5-1	TRBJ1-1	-	CASSLAATNTEAFF	TGCGCCAGCAGCTTGGCCGCGACTAACACTGAAGCTTTCTTT
18	TRBD2	TRBV5-4	TRBJ2-5	-	CASSFDSLSAGGGGTQYF	TGTGCCAGCAGCTTTGATTCCCTCTCTGCGGGGGGCGGCGGGACCCAGTACTTC
16	TRBD1	TRBV19	TRBJ1-3	-	CASRPTGGHGGNTIYF	TGTGCCAGTAGACCGACAGGGGGACATGGGGGAAACACCATATATTTT
16	TRBD1	TRBV7-9	TRBJ2-7	-	CASSGGGRTGPYEQYF	TGTGCCAGCAGCGGGGGTGGAAGGACAGGGCCTTACGAGCAGTACTTC
13	-	TRBV10-3	TRBJ1-6	few	CANGGTVNSPLHF	TGTGCCAACGGAGGGACGGTTAATTCACCCCTCCACTTT
15	TRBD1	TRBV2	TRBJ1-2	-	CASSAGQGFIYGYTF	TGTGCCAGCAGTGCGGGACAGGGGTTTATCTATGGCTACACCTTC
13	-	TRBV21-1	TRBJ2-6	once	CASIPAGANVLTF	TGTGCCAGCATCCCTGCTGGGGCCAACGTCCTGACTTTC
14	TRBD2	TRBV29-1	TRBJ2-7	-	CSVGLTSGGYEQYF	TGCAGCGTTGGACTGACTAGCGGGGGCTACGAGCAGTACTTC
16	-	TRBV9	TRBJ1-2	few	CASSVEVGSAGYGYTF	TGTGCCAGCAGCGTAGAAGTCGGGAGTGCGGGGTATGGCTACACCTTC
14	-	TRBV6-1	TRBJ1-4	-	CASSVLLGGERLFF	TGTGCCAGCAGTGTTTTGCTGGGGGGTGAAAGACTGTTTTTT
14	TRBD1	TRBV9	TRBJ1-1	-	CASSVGQGPTEAFF	TGTGCCAGCAGCGTGGGACAGGGGCCCACTGAAGCTTTCTTT
18	TRBD2	TRBV10-2	TRBJ2-3	-	CASSESKGTSGGLHTQYF	TGCGCCAGCAGTGAGTCGAAGGGGACTAGCGGGGGCCTTCATACGCAGTATTTT
13	-	TRBV5-1	TRBJ2-1	-	CASREASNNEQFF	TGCGCCAGCAGGGAGGCTAGCAACAATGAGCAGTTCTTC
16	TRBD1	TRBV19	TRBJ2-7	-	CASSLSPDRRTYEQYF	TGTGCCAGTAGTCTTTCACCGGACAGGAGGACCTACGAGCAGTACTTC
14	-	TRBV6-5	TRBJ1-1	-	CASSKTEANTEAFF	TGTGCCAGCAGCAAGACAGAGGCGAACACTGAAGCTTTCTTT
14	TRBD1	TRBV5-1	TRBJ2-3	-	CASSLDRSTDTQYF	TGCGCCAGCAGCCTGGACAGGAGCACAGATACGCAGTATTTT
13	TRBD2	TRBV5-8	TRBJ2-3	once	CASSILSGGAQYF	TGTGCCAGCAGCATCCTTTCGGGGGGAGCGCAGTATTTT
14	-	TRBV4-2	TRBJ1-5	few	CASSQDQKNQPQHF	TGTGCCAGCAGCCAAGATCAGAAAAATCAGCCCCAGCATTTT